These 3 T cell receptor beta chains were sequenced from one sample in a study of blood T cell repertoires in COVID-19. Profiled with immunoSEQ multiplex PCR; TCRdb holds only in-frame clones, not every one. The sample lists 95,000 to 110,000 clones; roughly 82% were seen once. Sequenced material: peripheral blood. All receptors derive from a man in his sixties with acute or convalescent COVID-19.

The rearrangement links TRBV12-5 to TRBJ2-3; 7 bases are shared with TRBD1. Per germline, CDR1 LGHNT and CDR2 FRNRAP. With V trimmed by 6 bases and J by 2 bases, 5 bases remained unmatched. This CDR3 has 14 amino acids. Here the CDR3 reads CASGNGQVTDTQYF. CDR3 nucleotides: TGTGCTAGTGGAAACGGACAGGTCACAGATACGCAGTATTTT.

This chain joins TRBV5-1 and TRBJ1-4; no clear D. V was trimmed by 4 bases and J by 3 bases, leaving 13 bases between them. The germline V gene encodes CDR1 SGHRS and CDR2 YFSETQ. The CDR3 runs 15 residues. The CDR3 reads CASSHPSGANEKLFF. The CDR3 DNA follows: TGCGCCAGCAGCCACCCTTCCGGGGCTAATGAAAAACTGTTTTTT.

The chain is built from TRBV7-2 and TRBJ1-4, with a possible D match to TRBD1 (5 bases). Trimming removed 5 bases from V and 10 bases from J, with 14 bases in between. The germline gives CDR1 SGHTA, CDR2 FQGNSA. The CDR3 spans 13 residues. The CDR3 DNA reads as TGTGCCAGCAGCGAAGACAGAGTCCGAAAACTGTTTTTT. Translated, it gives CASSEDRVRKLFF. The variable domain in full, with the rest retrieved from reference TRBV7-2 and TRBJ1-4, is GAGVSQSPSNKVTEKGKDVELRCDPISGHTALYWYRQSLGQGLEFLIYFQGNSAPDKSGLPSDRFSAERTGGSVSTLTIQRTQQEDSAVYLCASSEDRVRKLFFGSGTQLSVL.